A selection of T cell receptor beta chains follows, all from one sample in a study of T-cell memory formation after mild COVID-19. TCRdb processed the 5' RACE reads anew with MiXCR; each CDR3 protein has one entry. The repertoire includes about 250,000 distinct CDR3 sequences, about a sixth of them detected once, and 23% sits in the top ten. The specimen was PBMCs or a T cell subset sorted from them (not recorded which). Receptor source: a man aged 18 to 29 who had mild COVID-19 (a few samples of this study predate the infection). Cell type and time point are not known. Each CDR3 is given with its conserved first and last residue. Each record gives: V gene, clone size, CDR3 protein. Size tells how often a clone was seen (once, few, many) or the class of an expanded clone, and some rows leave it out.

TRBV6-6,-,CASSYGGVYNEQFF
TRBV20-1,-,CSAREGDRRSGYTF
TRBV5-1,-,CASSTPDGGGWQETQYF
TRBV9,-,CASSVGVLGNEQFF
TRBV20-1,-,CSAKRGRGDLFQETQYF
TRBV5-6,-,CASSFSGTGPYNEQFF
TRBV7-8,many,CASSPGRGNTEAFF
TRBV5-6,few,CASSFDIAGGRETQYF
TRBV5-8,-,CASSLVGRGKNQPQHF
TRBV12-5,many,CASGLSLSSYSNQPQHF
TRBV7-6,few,CASSPGGRAFF
TRBV6-5,-,CASSYMRAWVNEQFF
TRBV11-3,-,CASSLEGGYGELFF
TRBV7-2,few,CASSFQVAGVGYEQYF
TRBV6-2/TRBV6-3,few,CASSYVGGQPQHF
TRBV10-2,few,CASGNLQGNQPQHF
TRBV7-9,-,CASSLVLAGGPDTQYF
TRBV12-3/TRBV12-4,few,CASSLLDRPYGYTF
TRBV5-1,-,CASSLNRDSTDTQYF
TRBV7-3,few,CASSSSAGAPYNEQFF
TRBV7-2,few,CASSSLGASGGETQYF
TRBV5-1,many,CASSFLAGDNEQFF
TRBV12-5,-,CASASAGGRHYGYTF
TRBV12-3/TRBV12-4,many,CASSLSEVNTEAFF
TRBV2,few,CASSESMFQGVTPLHF
TRBV2,few,CASSGQTYTDTQYF
TRBV7-2,few,CASIPGLAGAWGEQFF
TRBV3-1,few,CASSPARTVTATQYF
TRBV12-3/TRBV12-4,many,CASSLAGGRDTQYF
TRBV6-5,few,CASSYSWGESEKLFF
TRBV19,few,CASMGQGARTEAFF
TRBV7-2,-,CASSLGTLNTEAFF
TRBV7-2,few,CASSTQRGGTQETQYF
TRBV5-1,-,CASSLGGVAETQYF
TRBV4-1,-,CASSPGVLDRAHEQYF
TRBV20-1,-,CSASSWFTGVRDEQFF
TRBV5-1,few,CASSSRGEETQYF
TRBV28,few,CASSLRGRNNEQFF
TRBV7-6,-,CASSSDPRVGPNSPLHF
TRBV9,-,CASSAEGGLVTSTDTQYF
TRBV5-1,once,CASADSASTDTQYF
TRBV7-9,-,CASTRMGEDYTF
TRBV7-8,many,CASSADRGNQPQHF
TRBV6-5,few,CASSYIARGIQYF
TRBV2,few,CASTGGVVLDEQFF
TRBV20-1,-,CSASVPGIPEAFF
TRBV10-1,few,CASPEQYF
TRBV20-1,-,CSASFGYTF
TRBV4-1,-,CASSRGGGSFSASTDTQYF
TRBV28,-,CASSLIAGARETQYF
TRBV12-3/TRBV12-4,few,CASIPGLAYNEQFF
TRBV6-5,-,CASGPGETEAFF